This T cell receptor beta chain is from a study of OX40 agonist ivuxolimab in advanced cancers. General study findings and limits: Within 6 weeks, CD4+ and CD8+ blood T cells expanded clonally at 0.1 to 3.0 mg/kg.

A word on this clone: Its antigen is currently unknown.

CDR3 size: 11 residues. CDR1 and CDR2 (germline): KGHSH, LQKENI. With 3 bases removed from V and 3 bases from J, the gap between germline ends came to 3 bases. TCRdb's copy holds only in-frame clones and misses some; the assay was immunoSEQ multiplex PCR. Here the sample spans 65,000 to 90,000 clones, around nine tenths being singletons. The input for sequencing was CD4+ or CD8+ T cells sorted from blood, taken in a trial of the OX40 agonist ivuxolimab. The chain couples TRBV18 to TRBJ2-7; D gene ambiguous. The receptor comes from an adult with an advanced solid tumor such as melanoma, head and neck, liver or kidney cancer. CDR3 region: CASSPNYEQYF. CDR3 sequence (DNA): TGTGCCAGCTCACCTAACTACGAGCAGTACTTC.